This T cell receptor beta chain was captured in a study of shared clonotypes between healthy human individuals. Germline V CDR1 and CDR2: SGHRS, YFSETQ. The CDR3 is 18 amino acids. The V gene end was trimmed by 4 bases and the J gene end by 0 bases; junction bases not matched to a gene: 6. CD8 cells classed as naive were CD45RO-negative and positively selected for CCR7, excluding terminally differentiated effector memory CD45RA+ cells. The data were produced by immunoSEQ multiplex PCR, yet TCRdb's version contains in-frame clones alone and is incomplete. The data contain about 820,000 clones, 80% to 95% of them singletons.

Sample: naive CD8+ T cells sorted from blood. The chain couples TRBV5-1 to TRBJ2-1; 14 nucleotides agree with TRBD2. This sequence was found in a man aged 25-45 years in good health. In DNA form, the CDR3 reads TGCGCCAGCAGCGAGGGACTAGCGGGAGCCTACTCCTACAATGAGCAGTTCTTC. Amino acids: CASSEGLAGAYSYNEQFF.